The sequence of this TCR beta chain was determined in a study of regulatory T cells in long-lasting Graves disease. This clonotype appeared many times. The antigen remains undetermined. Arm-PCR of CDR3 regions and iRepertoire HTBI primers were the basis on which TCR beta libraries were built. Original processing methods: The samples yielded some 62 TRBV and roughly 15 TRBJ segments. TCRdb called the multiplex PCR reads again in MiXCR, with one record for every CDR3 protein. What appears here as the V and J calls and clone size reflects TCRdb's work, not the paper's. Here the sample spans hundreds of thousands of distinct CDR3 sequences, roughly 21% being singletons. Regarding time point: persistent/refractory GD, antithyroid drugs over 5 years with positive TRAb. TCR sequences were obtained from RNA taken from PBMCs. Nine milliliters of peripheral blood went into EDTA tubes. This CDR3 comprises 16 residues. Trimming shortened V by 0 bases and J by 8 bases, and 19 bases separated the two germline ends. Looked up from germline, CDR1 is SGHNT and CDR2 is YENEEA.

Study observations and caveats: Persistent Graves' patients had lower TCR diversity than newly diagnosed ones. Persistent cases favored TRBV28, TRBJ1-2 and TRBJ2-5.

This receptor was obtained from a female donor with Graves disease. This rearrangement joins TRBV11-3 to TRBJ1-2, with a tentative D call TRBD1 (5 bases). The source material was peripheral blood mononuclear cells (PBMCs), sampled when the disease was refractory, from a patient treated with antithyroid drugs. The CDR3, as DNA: TGTGCCAGCAGCTTAGATTTAACCCGAGGGGACGAAGGCTACACCTTC. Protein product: CASSLDLTRGDEGYTF.